These 2 T cell receptor beta chains share one sample of origin, sequenced in a study of response to subunit inactivated influenza vaccine. TCRdb reprocessed the RT-PCR reads with MiXCR, giving one entry per CDR3 protein. Among more than 200,000 distinct CDR3 sequences listed, approximately 12% were seen once. Sequences were derived from non-naive T cells sorted from PBMCs, sampled 14 to 15 days before vaccination. The receptors originated from a man aged 45 to 65 who received an inactivated influenza vaccine.

The V gene is TRBV28, the J gene TRBJ2-1; 11 positions match TRBD2. The CDR3 length is 16 residues. The V segment lost 6 bases and the J segment 2 bases; nucleotides outside the gene matches: 6. CDR1 MDHEN and CDR2 SYDVKM come from the germline V gene. The CDR3 bases are TGTGCCAGCAGCGCTAGCGGGAGGACCACCTACAATGAGCAGTTCTTC. Translated: CASSASGRTTYNEQFF.

The DNA of the CDR3 is TGCGCCAGCAGCGAGGGACTCCACGAGAATCAGCCCCAGCATTTT. As protein: CASSEGLHENQPQHF. The chain is built from TRBV5-1 and TRBJ1-5; D might be TRBD1 (5 bases). Deletions cut 4 bases from V and 4 bases from J, with 15 bases between. CDR3 length equals 15 residues. The germline CDR1 and CDR2 sequences are SGHRS and YFSETQ.